The present entry profiles one T cell receptor beta chain with its context. Its antigen remains unidentified. No base quality information exists; no much larger clone differs at one position. At diagnosis, tumor, uninvolved tumor-adjacent lung and peripheral blood were collected and then preserved as a mix of FFPE and fresh-frozen material. For TCR repertoire profiling, blood samples were analyzed as peripheral blood mononuclear cells. The immunoSEQ Assay was used to sequence TCR beta CDR3 regions from DNA. In the authors' own workflow: T cell density was computed as TCR beta template counts normalized to usable DNA estimated by amplifying housekeeping genes. Richness was estimated using the preseqR package, with extrapolation to 400,000 templates for PBMC samples and to 120,000 templates for tissue samples. Clonality was calculated as one minus Pielou's evenness. Tissue-enriched TCRs were identified by differential abundance testing using productive amino-acid clonotypes, minimum total count 5 and alpha 0.1. The Jaccard Index and the Morisita Overlap Index were used to quantify repertoire overlap between compartments. TCR beta CDR3s were clustered by GLIPH together with public tetramer-defined viral CDR3s, and at least three viral sequences plus V-gene enrichment were required for viral motifs. The clones in this table, taken by TCRdb from immuneACCESS, are in-frame only. Not every clone is retained; where verified, under half of the shortfall comes from an unresolved V gene, and the cause of the rest is unknown. The V and J calls and clone size are taken from that table; D and trimming were inferred from the DNA. Present in this sample are roughly 35,000 clones, 93% of which were seen just once. Approximately 7.9% of the sample lies in the top ten.

The data originate from a study of T cells in localized non-small cell lung cancer (dated by TCRdb to the early 2020s). For context, the study as a whole: The study analyzed T cell repertoires of 200 to 250 early-stage NSCLC patients, comparing tumors and uninvolved tumor-adjacent lungs. The cohort was made up of 236 treatment-naive NSCLC patients whose localized lung tumors had been resected. NSCLC patients had a mean age of roughly 69 years, and 129 were male and about a hundred female. Study-wide findings and limitations: Longer overall survival was associated with higher T cell density in blood, whereas shorter survival was associated with higher clonality in adjacent lung. Because of the exploratory design, TCR variables were selected using unadjusted p-values without false-discovery rate correction. Uninvolved tumor-adjacent lung showed the highest T cell clonality, higher than tumor, which suggests more focused antigenic responses in the uninvolved tumor-adjacent lung. A median of around 50 of the top 100 tumor clones were detected in paired uninvolved adjacent lung, and some 29 of these tumor clones were also found among the top 100 clones of the paired uninvolved adjacent lung. Because multi-region tumor sequencing was not done, intratumor heterogeneity could not be ruled out.

Inclusive of the bounding cysteine and phenylalanine, the CDR3 is 14 residues long. The read is trimmed to its CDR3 DNA, 42 bases read in frame from base 1. The V end gives up 2 bases and the J end 4 bases, leaving 2 bases in the junction not matched to a gene. CDR1 and CDR2, looked up from the germline V gene, are MDHEN and SYDVKM. The sequence came from a female donor of 60 years or more with stage I lung adenocarcinoma. The chain joins TRBV28 to TRBJ1-1; 9 central nucleotides agree with TRBD1. The specimen comprised peripheral blood, sampled before any cancer treatment. The CDR3 region: CASSLDRGGTEAFF. In nucleotides, the sequence is TGTGCCAGCAGTTTAGACAGGGGGGGCACTGAAGCTTTCTTT.